One sample yielded the 12 T cell receptor beta chains listed below, sequenced in a study of blood T cell repertoires in COVID-19 (dated by TCRdb to about 2020). Receptor libraries were prepared by the immunoSEQ multiplex PCR assay. In its TCRdb copy, this immuneACCESS table keeps in-frame sequences only and misses some clones. Where compared with another copy, unresolved V genes explain less than half of these, and the others have no known cause. The sample yields 220,000 or so clones; 70% to 90% were counted once. The ten largest clones add up to around 0.8% of the sample. The source material was PBMCs or T cells enriched from blood (not recorded which). The receptor set was obtained from a man aged 50 or older who had been exposed to COVID-19.

This clone was detected only a few times. V usage is TRBV3-1 (or the pseudogene TRBV3-2) and J usage is TRBJ1-4; 8 bases match TRBD1. V gave up 0 bases and J gave up 7 bases; unmatched junction bases: 4. The CDR3 has 15 amino acids. The germline gives CDR1 LGHDT, CDR2 YNNKEL (reference sequence). CDR3 DNA sequence: TGTGCCAGCAGCCAAGAAGGACAGGGCCTTGAAAAACTGTTTTTT. It specifies CASSQEGQGLEKLFF.

This sequence joins TRBV4-2 and TRBJ1-6; D is perhaps TRBD1 (5 bases). The germline V gene encodes CDR1 LGHNA and CDR2 YNFKEQ. Trimming stripped 0 bases from V and 5 bases from J, with 11 bases between. The CDR3 contains 16 residues. The CDR3 reads CASSQDPQGDNSPLHF. CDR3 sequence (DNA): TGTGCCAGCAGCCAAGACCCCCAGGGCGATAATTCACCCCTCCACTTT.

This chain links TRBV28 with TRBJ2-2, with TRBD2 matching 8 bases. Germline CDR1 reads MDHEN; CDR2 reads SYDVKM. The length of the CDR3 is 16 residues. CDR3 coding DNA: TGTGCTTCCACCCCGGGACTAGGCCAAACCACCGGGGAGCTGTTTTTT. It encodes CASTPGLGQTTGELFF.

The V and J genes are TRBV11-3 and TRBJ1-5; TRBD1 matches 8 bases. J was trimmed by 1 base and V by 5 bases; bases with no gene match: 10. The V gene's germline CDR1 is SGHNT and CDR2 YENEEA. This CDR3 spans 17 amino acids. CDR3 region: CASSRDPGQVSNQPQHF. In DNA form, the CDR3 reads TGTGCCAGCAGCCGGGACCCGGGACAGGTAAGCAATCAGCCCCAGCATTTT.

The chain recombines TRBV3-1 (or the pseudogene TRBV3-2) with TRBJ2-1, with 9 bases aligning to TRBD1. CDR1 and CDR2 (germline): LGHDT, YNNKEL (reference sequence). Unmatched junction bases numbered 8, after V lost 4 bases and J lost 4 bases. CDR3 length: 16 amino acids. DNA for the CDR3: TGTGCCAGCAGCCTCCTAGGGACAGGGTATTACAATGAGCAGTTCTTC. Translation: CASSLLGTGYYNEQFF.

CDR3 sequence (DNA): TGTGCCAGCAGCCCGCGGACAGGCGTTTGGGGTTGGTACACCTTC. It specifies CASSPRTGVWGWYTF. This sequence joins TRBV5-5 and TRBJ1-2, with 7 bases matching TRBD1. The V and J ends lost 4 bases and 11 bases, in that order; junction bases with no gene match: 17. CDR3 size: 15 residues. Germline CDR1 SGHKS, CDR2 YYEKEE (reference sequence).

V is TRBV4-2 and J is TRBJ2-1; 9 bases are a match to TRBD2. The germline gives CDR1 LGHNA, CDR2 YNFKEQ. The CDR3 runs 15 residues. Germline trimming cut 4 bases from V and 9 bases from J; bases unmatched to any gene: 10. The DNA of the CDR3 is TGTGCCAGCAGCCGTAGCGGGAGATACGAGGGTGAGCAGTTCTTC. Translating gives CASSRSGRYEGEQFF.

This chain links TRBV2 with TRBJ2-3; TRBD1 matches at 8 bases. The CDR3 loop spans 14 amino acids. Unmatched junction bases numbered 4, after V lost 6 bases and J lost 2 bases. Germline assignment: CDR1 SNHLY and CDR2 FYNNEI. CDR3 in DNA: TGTGCCAGCAGCCAGGGGGCTACCACAGATACGCAGTATTTT. It is translated as CASSQGATTDTQYF.

The V gene is TRBV7-9, the J gene TRBJ2-1, with D perhaps matching TRBD1 (6 bases). CDR1 is SEHNR, CDR2 FQNEAQ, per germline (reference sequence). Trimming stripped 2 bases from V and 13 bases from J, with 12 bases between. This CDR3 is 12 amino acids long. CDR3 in DNA: TGTGCCAGCAGCTTAAATGAGGGGGTACAGTTCTTC. It yields the protein CASSLNEGVQFF.

This chain uses TRBV2 with TRBJ1-4, with TRBD1 matching over 10 bases. The V segment lost 5 bases and the J segment 7 bases; nucleotides outside the gene matches: 4. The CDR3 has 14 residues. Germline lookup yields CDR1 SNHLY and CDR2 FYNNEI. The CDR3 region has the DNA TGTGCCAGCAGTTCCGGGACAGGGGTTGAAAAACTGTTTTTT. Its protein product is CASSSGTGVEKLFF.

The chain combines TRBV28 with TRBJ2-5; 7 bases line up with TRBD2. V trimming: 5 bases; J trimming: 4 bases; junction bases outside the gene matches: 7. This CDR3 spans 14 amino acids. The V gene's germline CDR1 is MDHEN and CDR2 SYDVKM. The CDR3 spells CASSLTSVGETQYF. The CDR3, as DNA: TGTGCCAGCAGTCTCACTAGCGTCGGAGAGACCCAGTACTTC.

The genes are TRBV12-5 and TRBJ2-2; a possible D gene is TRBD1 (5 bases). There are 17 residues in the CDR3. The V gene's germline CDR1 is LGHNT and CDR2 FRNRAP. Trimming took off 3 bases at V and 4 bases at J, with 18 bases between the two ends. The CDR3 loop reads CASGLGAATGITGELFF. For the CDR3, the DNA is TGTGCTAGTGGTTTAGGGGCCGCGACCGGTATCACCGGGGAGCTGTTTTTT.